This TCR beta chain emerged from a study of cytomegalovirus exposure and HLA in healthy donors. Study-level information: Approximately 180 million T cells yielded 117 million unique TCR beta sequences in earlier analysis.

The germline CDR1 and CDR2 sequences are SNHLY and FYNNEI. The ends were cut back, 7 bases at V and 4 bases at J, with 10 bases in the middle. The length of the CDR3 is 13 residues. The study's findings and limits: In a later analysis, V- and J-gene trimming of beta chains associated with a DCLRE1C missense variant, replicated independently. A previous analysis found most TCR beta V segments productive roughly 87% or roughly 30% of the time.

Of note for this clone: Its matching antigen is unknown.

Vbeta (60) and Jbeta (13) primers were used in the PCR. The assay was immunoSEQ multiplex PCR, and TCRdb's table has in-frame clones only and misses some. The repertoire holds around 45,000 clones, 51% seen once, with approximately 6% in the top ten. The sample was PBMCs. V is TRBV2 and J is TRBJ1-4; a weak D match, TRBD1 (5 bases). This sequence originates from a man aged 55 to 70 in good health and CMV-seronegative. CDR3 bases: TGTGCCAGCACCTGGGGACTTAATGAAAAACTGTTTTTT. As protein: CASTWGLNEKLFF. The whole variable domain, remainder taken from reference TRBV2 and TRBJ1-4, is EPEVTQTPSHQVTQMGQEVILRCVPISNHLYFYWYRQILGQKVEFLVSFYNNEISEKSEIFDDQFSVERPDGSNFTLKIRSTKLEDSAMYFCASTWGLNEKLFFGSGTQLSVL.